What follows are 17 T cell receptor beta chains derived from one specimen sequenced in a study of shared clonotypes between healthy human individuals. The table came from immunoSEQ multiplex PCR; TCRdb's copy has only in-frame clones and leaves some out. The sample lists some 1,400,000 clones, more than 95% occurring once. Sequencing input: naive CD4+ T cells sorted from blood. Documented subset: CD45RA+ positively selected. Every receptor here comes from a man aged 25 to 45 in good health.

Of note for this clone: A read error may produce the germline difference seen at one junction end. The chain recombines TRBV14 with TRBJ1-2; 7 bases are shared with TRBD1. Germline-derived CDR1 and CDR2 are SGHDN and FVKESK. The CDR3 extends over 13 amino acids. The CDR3 nucleotides read TGTGCCAGCAGCCCGGGACAGCTTTATGACTACACCTTC. As protein: CASSPGQLYDYTF. Combining the CDR3 with reference TRBV14 and TRBJ1-2 gives the whole variable domain EAGVTQFPSHSVIEKGQTVTLRCDPISGHDNLYWYRRVMGKEIKFLLHFVKESKQDESGMPNNRFLAERTGGTYSTLKVQPAELEDSGVYFCASSPGQLYDYTFGSGTRLTVV.

This chain links TRBV7-3 with TRBJ2-2, with 7 bases fitting TRBD2. The germline gives CDR1 SGHTA, CDR2 FQGTGA. The J segment lost 3 bases and the V segment lost 2 bases, leaving 6 bases of the junction unmatched. The CDR3 has 16 residues. As DNA, the CDR3 is TGTGCCAGCAGCTTACGGTTAGCGGGCTACACCGGGGAGCTGTTTTTT. Translating gives CASSLRLAGYTGELFF. Combining the CDR3 with reference TRBV7-3 and TRBJ2-2 gives the whole variable domain GAGVSQTPSNKVTEKGKYVELRCDPISGHTALYWYRQSLGQGPEFLIYFQGTGAADDSGLPNDRFFAVRPEGSVSTLKIQRTERGDSAVYLCASSLRLAGYTGELFFGEGSRLTVL.

This chain links TRBV29-1 with TRBJ2-3; TRBD1 aligns across 8 bases. After removal of 8 bases from V and 2 bases from J, the junction contained 12 bases not matched to a gene. The CDR3 contains 15 residues. The germline gives CDR1 SQVTM, CDR2 ANQGSEA. CDR3 in DNA: TGCAGCCTCAAAACCGGGACAGGTCACACAGATACGCAGTATTTT. It encodes CSLKTGTGHTDTQYF.

The chain combines TRBV25-1 with TRBJ2-7; 9 bases are shared with TRBD1. Germline trimming cut 6 bases from V and 2 bases from J; bases unmatched to any gene: 5. CDR3 length equals 14 residues. Germline CDR1 and CDR2: MGHDK and SYGVNS. The CDR3 loop is CASRDRGAAYEQYF. The DNA of the CDR3 is TGTGCCAGCAGAGACAGGGGGGCCGCCTACGAGCAGTACTTC.

The V gene is TRBV23-1, the J gene TRBJ2-1, with 12 bases aligning to TRBD1. TRBV23-1 is treated as an ORF (open reading frame) with a function not yet certain. V was pared by 2 bases and J by 6 bases, with 8 bases of the junction left unmatched. CDR3 size: 17 residues. The CDR3 sequence: CASSQAPWDRGPNEQFF. In DNA form, the CDR3 reads TGCGCCAGCAGTCAAGCTCCGTGGGACAGGGGGCCCAATGAGCAGTTCTTC.

J is TRBJ1-5 and V is TRBV25-1; D uncertain. Germline CDR1 reads MGHDK; CDR2 reads SYGVNS. V gave up 0 bases and J gave up 1 base, with 4 bases separating them. The CDR3 consists of 14 residues. The CDR3 reads CASSEYGSNQPQHF. The CDR3 DNA follows: TGTGCCAGCAGTGAATATGGGAGCAATCAGCCCCAGCATTTT.

The V and J genes are TRBV15 and TRBJ1-1, with D possibly being TRBD1 (5 bases). V lost 0 bases, J lost 4 bases, and 18 bases lay in between. CDR1 is LNHNV and CDR2 is YYDKDF in the germline V gene (reference sequence). The length of the CDR3 is 17 residues. The CDR3 DNA follows: TGTGCCACCAGCAGAGAGGGGAGGCCCTGGGGCGGCACTGAAGCTTTCTTT. As protein: CATSREGRPWGGTEAFF.

CDR3 DNA: TGTGCCAGCAGCCTTGGGGGACAGGGATCGGACAATGAGCAGTTCTTC. It translates to CASSLGGQGSDNEQFF. The V gene is TRBV9, the J gene TRBJ2-1, with 9 bases lining up with TRBD1. J lost 5 bases, V lost 4 bases, and 10 bases had no gene match. This CDR3 is 16 amino acids long. The germline V gene has CDR1 SGDLS and CDR2 YYNGEE.

V usage is TRBV7-9 and J usage is TRBJ2-5; D uncertain. The length of the CDR3 is 14 residues. CDR1 and CDR2 (germline): SEHNR, FQNEAQ (reference sequence). Trimming shortened V by 4 bases and J by 5 bases, and 14 bases separated the two germline ends. CDR3 residues: CASSSLLGMETQYF. CDR3 DNA sequence: TGTGCCAGCAGCTCCCTATTGGGAATGGAGACCCAGTACTTC.

The chain joins TRBV19 to TRBJ2-7; 10 nucleotides align to TRBD2. Germline V lookup: CDR1 LNHDA, CDR2 SQIVND (reference sequence). Losses at the gene ends were 3 bases for V and 2 bases for J; bases not matched to a gene: 10. The CDR3 sequence is 17 residues long. The CDR3: CASSMRLAGVKPYEQYF. CDR3 nucleotides: TGTGCCAGTAGTATGAGGCTAGCGGGAGTTAAACCCTACGAGCAGTACTTC.

This clone was detected only once. V and J are TRBV7-9 and TRBJ1-5, with D perhaps TRBD1 (5 bases). Germline V gene lookup returns CDR1 SEHNR and CDR2 FQNEAQ (reference sequence). V lost 8 bases to trimming and J lost 0 bases, with 14 bases between them. CDR3 length equals 15 residues. The CDR3 here is CASAGGVHSNQPQHF. The CDR3 bases are TGTGCCAGCGCGGGGGGAGTTCATAGCAATCAGCCCCAGCATTTT.

This sequence joins TRBV9 and TRBJ2-7; 7 bases fit TRBD2. V lost 2 bases to trimming and J lost 1 base; unmatched junction nucleotides: 6. Germline assignment: CDR1 SGDLS and CDR2 YYNGEE. There are 15 residues in the CDR3. CDR3 sequence reads: CASSVPTSASYEQYF. CDR3 in DNA: TGTGCCAGCAGCGTCCCCACTAGCGCATCCTACGAGCAGTACTTC.

This clone appeared a single time. The V gene is TRBV27, the J gene TRBJ2-1; 7 nucleotides align to TRBD2. After removal of 5 bases from V and 10 bases from J, the junction contained 14 bases not matched to a gene. From germline, CDR1 is MNHEY and CDR2 SMNVEV (reference sequence). This CDR3 is built from 15 residues. The CDR3 protein is CASSLRAGVLSEQFF. DNA of the CDR3: TGTGCCAGCAGTCTTCGGGCGGGAGTCCTTTCCGAGCAGTTCTTC.

The CDR3 DNA reads TGTGCCATCAGTGTCGGACAGGGGAACAATGAGCAGTTCTTC. Protein sequence: CAISVGQGNNEQFF. This rearrangement joins TRBV10-3 to TRBJ2-1, with 9 bases matching TRBD1. Germline V gene sequence: CDR1 ENHRY, CDR2 SYGVKD. The CDR3 is 14 amino acids. Trimming removed 4 bases from V and 5 bases from J; junction bases left unmatched: 3.

The V call is TRBV6-5, the J call TRBJ2-7; no clear D gene. V lost 7 bases, J lost 3 bases, and 7 bases lay in between. This CDR3 is 11 amino acids long. CDR1 and CDR2 from the germline V gene are MNHEY and SVGAGI. Here the CDR3 DNA reads TGTGCCAGCAACAGAGGCTACGAGCAGTACTTC. Translation gives CASNRGYEQYF.

The V call is TRBV28, the J call TRBJ2-7; the match to TRBD1 covers 10 bases. Unmatched junction bases numbered 7, after V lost 2 bases and J lost 6 bases. There are 15 residues in the CDR3. The germline gives CDR1 MDHEN, CDR2 SYDVKM. The CDR3 sequence: CASSLSGQGVSEQYF. CDR3 DNA sequence: TGTGCCAGCAGTTTAAGTGGACAGGGGGTATCCGAGCAGTACTTC.

This clone has just a few counts. The same CDR3 is also encoded by other DNA sequences in this sample. CDR3 loop: CASSPPQETQYF. DNA for the CDR3: TGTGCCAGCTCACCACCGCAAGAGACCCAGTACTTC. The chain links TRBV18 to TRBJ2-5; D not resolved. V dropped 0 bases and J dropped 2 bases, with 1 base sitting between them. The CDR3 is 12 amino acids. The V gene's germline CDR1 is KGHSH and CDR2 LQKENI.